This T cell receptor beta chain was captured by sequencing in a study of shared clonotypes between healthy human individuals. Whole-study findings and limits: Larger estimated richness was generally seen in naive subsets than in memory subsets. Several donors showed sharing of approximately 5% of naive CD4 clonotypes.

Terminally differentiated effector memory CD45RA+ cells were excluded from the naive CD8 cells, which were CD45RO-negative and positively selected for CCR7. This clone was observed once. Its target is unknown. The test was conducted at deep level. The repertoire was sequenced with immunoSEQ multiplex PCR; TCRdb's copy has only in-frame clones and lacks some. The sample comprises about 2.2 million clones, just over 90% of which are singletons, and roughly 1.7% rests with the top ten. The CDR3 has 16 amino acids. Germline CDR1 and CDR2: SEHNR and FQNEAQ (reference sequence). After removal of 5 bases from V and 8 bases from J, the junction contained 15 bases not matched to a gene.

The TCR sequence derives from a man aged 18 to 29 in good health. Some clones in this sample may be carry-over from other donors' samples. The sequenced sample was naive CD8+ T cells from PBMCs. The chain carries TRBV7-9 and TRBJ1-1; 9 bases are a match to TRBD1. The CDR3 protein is CASSPRTGDLTPEAFF. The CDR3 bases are TGTGCCAGCAGCCCAAGGACAGGGGATCTTACCCCCGAAGCTTTCTTT. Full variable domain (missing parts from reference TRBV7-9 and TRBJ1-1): DTGVSQNPRHKITKRGQNVTFRCDPISEHNRLYWYRQTLGQGPEFLTYFQNEAQLEKSRLLSDRFSAERPKGSFSTLEIQRTEQGDSAMYLCASSPRTGDLTPEAFFGQGTRLTVV.